This TCR beta chain originates from a study of cytomegalovirus exposure and HLA in healthy donors. The study's findings and limits: TCR beta sequences reportedly predicted the HLA-A and HLA-B alleles of most subjects accurately.

Of note for this clone: The antigen is undetermined.

The PCR ran on 60 Vbeta and 13 Jbeta primers. Only in-frame clones appear in the TCRdb table, and some are missing; sequencing was by immunoSEQ multiplex PCR. The data contain roughly 160,000 clones, 70% to 90% of them singletons. Trimming stripped 3 bases from V and 4 bases from J, with 19 bases between. This CDR3 comprises 17 residues. Germline CDR1 and CDR2: SGHDN and FVKESK. The receptor's source is a woman in her twenties or thirties in good health and CMV-seronegative. V and J are TRBV14 and TRBJ1-3; D may be TRBD1 (6 bases). The material sequenced was PBMCs. The CDR3 reads CASSQHSGGAPGNTIYF. The CDR3 DNA is TGTGCCAGCAGCCAGCATTCGGGGGGCGCCCCCGGAAACACCATATATTTT. Using reference TRBV14 and TRBJ1-3 for the parts outside the CDR3, the full variable domain is EAGVTQFPSHSVIEKGQTVTLRCDPISGHDNLYWYRRVMGKEIKFLLHFVKESKQDESGMPNNRFLAERTGGTYSTLKVQPAELEDSGVYFCASSQHSGGAPGNTIYFGEGSWLTVV.